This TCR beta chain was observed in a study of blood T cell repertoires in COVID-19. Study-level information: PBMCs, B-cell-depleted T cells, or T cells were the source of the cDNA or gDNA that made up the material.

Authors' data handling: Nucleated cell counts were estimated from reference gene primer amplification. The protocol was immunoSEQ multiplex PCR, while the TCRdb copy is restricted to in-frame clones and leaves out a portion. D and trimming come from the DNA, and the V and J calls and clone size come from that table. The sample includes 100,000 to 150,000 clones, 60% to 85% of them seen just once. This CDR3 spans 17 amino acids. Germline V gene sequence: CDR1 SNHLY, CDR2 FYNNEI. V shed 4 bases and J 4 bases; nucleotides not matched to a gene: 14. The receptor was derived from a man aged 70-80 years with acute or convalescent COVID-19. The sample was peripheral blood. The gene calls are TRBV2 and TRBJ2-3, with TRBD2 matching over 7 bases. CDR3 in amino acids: CASSVGVLALWADTQYF. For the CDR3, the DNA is TGTGCCAGCAGTGTAGGCGTACTAGCGTTATGGGCAGATACGCAGTATTTT. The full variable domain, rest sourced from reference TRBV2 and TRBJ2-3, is EPEVTQTPSHQVTQMGQEVILRCVPISNHLYFYWYRQILGQKVEFLVSFYNNEISEKSEIFDDQFSVERPDGSNFTLKIRSTKLEDSAMYFCASSVGVLALWADTQYFGPGTRLTVL.